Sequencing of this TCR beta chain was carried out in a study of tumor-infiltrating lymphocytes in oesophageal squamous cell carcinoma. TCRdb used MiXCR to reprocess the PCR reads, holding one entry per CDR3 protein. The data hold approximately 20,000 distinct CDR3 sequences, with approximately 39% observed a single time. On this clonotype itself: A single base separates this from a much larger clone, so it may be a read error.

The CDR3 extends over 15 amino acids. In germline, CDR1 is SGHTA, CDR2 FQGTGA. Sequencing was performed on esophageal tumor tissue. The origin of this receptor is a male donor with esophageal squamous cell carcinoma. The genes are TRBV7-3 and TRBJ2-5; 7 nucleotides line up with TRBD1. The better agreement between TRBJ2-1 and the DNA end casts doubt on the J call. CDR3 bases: TGTGCCAGCAGCCTGAATCCCGGGACAGCCTACGAGCAGTTCTTC. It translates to CASSLNPGTAYEQFF.